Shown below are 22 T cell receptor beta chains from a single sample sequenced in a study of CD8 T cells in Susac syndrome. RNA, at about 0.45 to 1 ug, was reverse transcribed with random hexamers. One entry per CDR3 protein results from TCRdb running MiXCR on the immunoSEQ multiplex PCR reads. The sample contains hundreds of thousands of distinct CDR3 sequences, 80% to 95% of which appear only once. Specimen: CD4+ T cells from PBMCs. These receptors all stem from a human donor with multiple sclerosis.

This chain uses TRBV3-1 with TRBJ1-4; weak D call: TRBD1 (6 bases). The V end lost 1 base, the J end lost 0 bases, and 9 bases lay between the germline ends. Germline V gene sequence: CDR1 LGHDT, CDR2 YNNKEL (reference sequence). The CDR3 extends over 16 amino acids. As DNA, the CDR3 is TGTGCCAGCAGCCAAGGGACAGCCCCAACTAATGAAAAACTGTTTTTT. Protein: CASSQGTAPTNEKLFF.

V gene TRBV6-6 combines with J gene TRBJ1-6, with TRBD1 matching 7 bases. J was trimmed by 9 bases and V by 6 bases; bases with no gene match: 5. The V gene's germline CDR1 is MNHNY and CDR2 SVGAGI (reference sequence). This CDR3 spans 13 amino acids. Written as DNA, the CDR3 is TGTGCCAGCAGCCGGGACAGAGCTTCACCCCTCCACTTT. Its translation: CASSRDRASPLHF.

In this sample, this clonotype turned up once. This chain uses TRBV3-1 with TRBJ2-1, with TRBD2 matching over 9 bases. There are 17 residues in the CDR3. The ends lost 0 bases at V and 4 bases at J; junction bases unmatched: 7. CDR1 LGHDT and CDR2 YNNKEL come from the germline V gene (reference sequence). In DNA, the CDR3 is TGTGCCAGCAGCCAAGAGTTAGCGGGGGAGTCATACAATGAGCAGTTCTTC. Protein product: CASSQELAGESYNEQFF.

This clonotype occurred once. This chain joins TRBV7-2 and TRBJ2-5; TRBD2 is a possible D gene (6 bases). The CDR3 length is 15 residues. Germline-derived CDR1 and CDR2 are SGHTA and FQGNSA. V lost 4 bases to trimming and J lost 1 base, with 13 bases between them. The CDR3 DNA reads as TGTGCCAGCAGCTCCCGCGTCGGGGGCCAAGAGACCCAGTACTTC. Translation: CASSSRVGGQETQYF.

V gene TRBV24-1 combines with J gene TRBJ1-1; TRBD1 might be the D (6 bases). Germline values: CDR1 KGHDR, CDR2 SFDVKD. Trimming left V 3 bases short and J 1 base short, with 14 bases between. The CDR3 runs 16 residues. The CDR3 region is CATSDNTGRGNTEAFF. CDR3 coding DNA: TGTGCCACCAGTGATAACACAGGGAGGGGGAACACTGAAGCTTTCTTT.

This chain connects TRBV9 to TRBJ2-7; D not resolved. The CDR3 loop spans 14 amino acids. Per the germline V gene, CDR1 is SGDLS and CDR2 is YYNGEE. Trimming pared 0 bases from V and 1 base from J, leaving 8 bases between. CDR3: CASSVVSQSYEQYF. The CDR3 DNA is TGTGCCAGCAGCGTAGTTTCACAGTCCTACGAGCAGTACTTC.

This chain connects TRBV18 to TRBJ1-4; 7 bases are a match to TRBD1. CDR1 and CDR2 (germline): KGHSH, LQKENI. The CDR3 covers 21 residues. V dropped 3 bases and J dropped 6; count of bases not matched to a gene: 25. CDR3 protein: CASSPIFTGAPITQQYEKLFF. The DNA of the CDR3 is TGTGCCAGCTCACCGATCTTTACAGGGGCTCCGATCACCCAGCAATATGAAAAACTGTTTTTT.

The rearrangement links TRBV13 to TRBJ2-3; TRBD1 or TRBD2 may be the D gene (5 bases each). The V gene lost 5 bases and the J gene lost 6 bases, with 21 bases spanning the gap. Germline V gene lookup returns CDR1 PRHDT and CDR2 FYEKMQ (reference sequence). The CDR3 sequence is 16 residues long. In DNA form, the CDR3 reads TGTGCCAGCAGCCGCGTTGGGACCGCGCAGGGCGATACGCAGTATTTT. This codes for CASSRVGTAQGDTQYF.

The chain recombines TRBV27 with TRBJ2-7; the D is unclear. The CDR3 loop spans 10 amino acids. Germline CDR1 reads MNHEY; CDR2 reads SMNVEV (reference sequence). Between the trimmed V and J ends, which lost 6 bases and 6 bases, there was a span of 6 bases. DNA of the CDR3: TGTGCCAGCAGCAGACCCGAGCAGTACTTC. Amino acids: CASSRPEQYF.

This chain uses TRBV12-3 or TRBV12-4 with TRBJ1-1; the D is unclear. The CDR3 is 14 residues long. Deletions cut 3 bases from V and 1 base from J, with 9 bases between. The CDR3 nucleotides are TGTGCCAGCAGTTTTGGTCGGCAGAACACTGAAGCTTTCTTT. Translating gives CASSFGRQNTEAFF.

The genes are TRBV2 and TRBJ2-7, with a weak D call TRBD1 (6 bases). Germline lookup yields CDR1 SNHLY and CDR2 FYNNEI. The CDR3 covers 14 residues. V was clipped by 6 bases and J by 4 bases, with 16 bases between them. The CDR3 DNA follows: TGTGCCAGCAGGGGGGCATCACGGTCATACGAGCAGTACGTC. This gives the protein CASRGASRSYEQYV.

The CDR3 protein is CASSAKREVDEQFF. The CDR3 DNA follows: TGTGCCAGCAGCGCCAAGCGGGAGGTGGATGAGCAGTTCTTC. The genes are TRBV9 and TRBJ2-1; TRBD2 matches at 9 bases. Germline V CDR1 and CDR2: SGDLS, YYNGEE. J was trimmed by 8 bases and V by 3 bases; bases with no gene match: 6. The CDR3 is 14 residues long.

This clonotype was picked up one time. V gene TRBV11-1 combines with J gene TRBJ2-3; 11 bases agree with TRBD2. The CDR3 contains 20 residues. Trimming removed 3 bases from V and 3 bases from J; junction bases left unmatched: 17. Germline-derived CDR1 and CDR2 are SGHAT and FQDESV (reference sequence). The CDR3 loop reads CASSFYRGTSGGDWTDTQYF. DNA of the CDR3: TGTGCCAGCAGCTTTTATCGGGGAACTAGCGGGGGCGATTGGACAGATACGCAGTATTTT.

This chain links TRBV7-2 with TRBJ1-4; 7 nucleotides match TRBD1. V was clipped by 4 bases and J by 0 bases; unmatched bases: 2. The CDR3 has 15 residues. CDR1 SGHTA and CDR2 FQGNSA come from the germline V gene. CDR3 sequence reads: CASSSRGATNEKLFF. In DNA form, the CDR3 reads TGTGCCAGCAGCTCCAGGGGGGCAACTAATGAAAAACTGTTTTTT. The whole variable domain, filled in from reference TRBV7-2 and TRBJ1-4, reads GAGVSQSPSNKVTEKGKDVELRCDPISGHTALYWYRQSLGQGLEFLIYFQGNSAPDKSGLPSDRFSAERTGGSVSTLTIQRTQQEDSAVYLCASSSRGATNEKLFFGSGTQLSVL.

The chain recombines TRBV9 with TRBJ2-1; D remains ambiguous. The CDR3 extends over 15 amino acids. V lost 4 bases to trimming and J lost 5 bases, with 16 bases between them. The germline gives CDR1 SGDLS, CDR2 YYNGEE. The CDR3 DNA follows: TGTGCCAGCAGCCCACCCCTCAGACGGAACAATGAGCAGTTCTTC. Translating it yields CASSPPLRRNNEQFF.

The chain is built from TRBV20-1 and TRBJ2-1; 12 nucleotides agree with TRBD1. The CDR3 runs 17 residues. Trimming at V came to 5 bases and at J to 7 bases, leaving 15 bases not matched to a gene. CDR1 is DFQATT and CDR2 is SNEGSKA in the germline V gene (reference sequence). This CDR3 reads CSAYRGVPGQGANEQFF. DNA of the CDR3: TGCAGTGCTTACCGGGGGGTCCCGGGACAGGGGGCGAATGAGCAGTTCTTC.

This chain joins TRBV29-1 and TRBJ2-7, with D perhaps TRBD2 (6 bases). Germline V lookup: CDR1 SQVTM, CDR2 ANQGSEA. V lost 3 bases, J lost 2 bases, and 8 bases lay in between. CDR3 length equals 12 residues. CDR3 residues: CSVEEGPYEQYF. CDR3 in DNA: TGCAGCGTTGAGGAGGGACCCTACGAGCAGTACTTC.

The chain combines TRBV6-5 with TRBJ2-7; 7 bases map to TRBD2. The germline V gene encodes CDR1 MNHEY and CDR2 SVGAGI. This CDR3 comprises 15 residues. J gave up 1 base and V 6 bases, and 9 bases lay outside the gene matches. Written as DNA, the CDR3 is TGTGCCAGCAGGAGCCGAGCGGGACCTTCCTACGAGCAGTACGTC. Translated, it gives CASRSRAGPSYEQYV.

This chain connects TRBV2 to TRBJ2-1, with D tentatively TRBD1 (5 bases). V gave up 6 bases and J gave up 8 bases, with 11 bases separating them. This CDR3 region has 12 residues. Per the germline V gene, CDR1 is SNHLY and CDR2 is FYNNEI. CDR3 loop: CASRQGGHEQFF. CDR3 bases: TGTGCCAGCAGGCAGGGTGGGCATGAGCAGTTCTTC.

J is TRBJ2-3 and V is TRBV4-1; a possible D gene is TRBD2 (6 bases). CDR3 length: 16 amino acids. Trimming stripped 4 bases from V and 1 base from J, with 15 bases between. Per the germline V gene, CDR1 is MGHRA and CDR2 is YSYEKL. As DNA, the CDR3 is TGCGCCAGCAGCCGGACCCCGGAGGGTGGCACAGATACGCAGTATTTT. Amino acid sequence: CASSRTPEGGTDTQYF.

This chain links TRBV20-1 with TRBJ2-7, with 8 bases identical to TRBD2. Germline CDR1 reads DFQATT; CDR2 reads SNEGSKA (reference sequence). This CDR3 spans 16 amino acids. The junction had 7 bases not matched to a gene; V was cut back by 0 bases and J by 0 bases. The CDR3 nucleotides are TGCAGTGCTAGAGATTCCCCTAGCGGGTTCTCCTACGAGCAGTACTTC. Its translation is CSARDSPSGFSYEQYF.

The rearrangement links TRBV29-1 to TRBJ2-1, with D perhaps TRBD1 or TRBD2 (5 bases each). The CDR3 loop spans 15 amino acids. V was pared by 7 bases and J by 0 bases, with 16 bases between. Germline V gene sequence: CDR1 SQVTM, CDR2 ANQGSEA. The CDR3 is CSGDWGTSSYNEQFF. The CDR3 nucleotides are TGCAGCGGGGATTGGGGGACCAGCTCCTACAATGAGCAGTTCTTC.